This T cell receptor (beta chain) was retrieved from a study of blood T cell repertoires in COVID-19 (dated by TCRdb to between 2020 and 2021). For the wider study: The collaborator samples originated in the United States, Italy and Spain and spanned the acute and convalescent phases of COVID-19. A freely available public database, intended as a resource for researchers studying the immune response to SARS-CoV-2, is where the repertoires were released. Deeply sampled blood TCRbeta repertoires from subjects exposed to, actively infected with, or recovered from COVID-19 were included in the dataset. Where available, HLA class I and class II types were obtained from metadata supplied by the sample provider rather than from assay-based typing. The material from the prospective study consisted of cDNA or gDNA derived from T cells, B-cell-depleted T cells, or PBMCs. The samples were drawn from two sources: the first 160 participants of the ongoing ImmuneRACE study, and 1,000 to 1,500 subjects contributed by 6 global collaborators. Nearly every sample came with metadata listing a de-identified subject ID, COVID-19 status, age in years and sex. What the study reported, not specific to this receptor: The amount of clinical and demographic metadata varied by source and participant and was provided uncurated.

TCRbeta CDR3 regions were amplified from genomic DNA using the immunoSEQ Assay, a bias-controlled multiplex PCR. Per the original workflow: Nucleated cell counts per sample were estimated from amplification of reference gene primers within the assay. To quantify the absolute abundance of each unique TCRbeta CDR3 rearrangement, sequence reads were collapsed and filtered. For each sample, productive Simpson clonality was calculated as the square root of Simpson's diversity index over productive rearrangements. In TCRdb, the immuneACCESS table is reduced to in-frame sequences with V and J assigned. These tables do not hold every clone; where another copy was compared, an unresolved V gene accounts for under half, and the others remain unexplained. The V and J calls and the clone size are those of that table, but D and trimming were determined from the DNA. The sample table lists over 80,000 clones, over 70% of them with a count of one. 4% to 5% of the sample is held by the ten biggest clonotypes.

The germline V gene yields SGHDT for CDR1 and YYEEEE for CDR2. The CDR3 holds 13 amino acids from the cysteine to the phenylalanine. Solely the CDR3 DNA is kept, with 39 bases framed from the first base. V is reduced by 4 bases and J by 4 bases, leaving a spacing of 11 bases between them. The collaborating institutions used their own protocols to collect whole blood in K2EDTA tubes. For TCRbeta analysis, collaborators shipped samples as frozen whole blood, isolated PBMCs, or DNA extracted from either of those sample types. A word on this clone: Its antigen is unknown. Base-call qualities are not available, and no considerably larger clone is one nucleotide away.

The sequence was collected from a woman between 50 and 59 years old with acute or convalescent COVID-19. The chain is encoded by TRBV5-6 joined to TRBJ1-2, with the D gene too uncertain to name. The sequenced sample was peripheral blood. CDR3 sequence: CASSPRRLYGYTF. In nucleotides, the sequence is TGTGCCAGCAGCCCCAGGAGGCTCTATGGCTACACCTTC.